A selection of T cell receptor beta chains follows, all from one sample in a study of neoadjuvant anti-PD-1 for oral cavity cancer. Here immunoSEQ multiplex PCR was the method, and the copy in TCRdb shows in-frame clones only, minus some. The data hold roughly 14,000 clones, with roughly 77% observed a single time. Sequenced here: PBMCs, sampled after nivolumab (anti-PD-1) treatment. Receptors originate from a person aged 35-79 years with oral cavity squamous cell carcinoma. Both conserved end residues are part of each CDR3.

J	V	CDR3
TRBJ2-3	TRBV19	CASRPLAVYSTDTQYF
TRBJ2-1	TRBV5-1	CASSFHPTQWTSGSGGNEQFF
TRBJ2-7	TRBV7-2	CASSLFSYEQYF
TRBJ2-1	TRBV28	CATGTSLNEQFF
TRBJ1-1	TRBV5-4	CASSLARVKVTEAFF
TRBJ2-2	TRBV19	CASSQLPGQHTGELFF
TRBJ1-1	TRBV11-2	CASSRPWPTVFTEAFF
TRBJ2-7	TRBV6-1	CASRARGAYEQYF
TRBJ2-6	TRBV9	CASSPSTGAYSGANVLTF
TRBJ1-5	TRBV19	CASRDSNQPQHF
TRBJ2-2	TRBV6-6	CASSYSWGLGGELFF
TRBJ1-6	TRBV7-6	CASSPSINSPLHF
TRBJ2-1	TRBV5-1	CASSLDGQGAGNEQFF
TRBJ1-1	TRBV2	CASSGEGNTEAFF
TRBJ1-4	TRBV7-9	CASGDRDSNLEKLFF
TRBJ1-1	TRBV2	CASSEVGFRGTEAFF
TRBJ2-5	TRBV5-1	CASSQGTSGETQYF
TRBJ2-1	TRBV5-4	CASSLTGVLQNEQFF
TRBJ2-3	TRBV10-3	CAIREGLAGDTQYF
TRBJ2-1	TRBV27	CASRGTSGAPREQFF
TRBJ2-1	TRBV5-4	CASSYLAGGPNNEQFF
TRBJ2-7	TRBV9	CASSVGQGNEQYF
TRBJ1-6	TRBV11-3	CASSQLSAQEQNSPLHF
TRBJ1-2	TRBV28	CASSLFSGRGYTF
TRBJ2-7	TRBV29-1	CSVTSGRAYEQYF
TRBJ2-7	TRBV5-1	CASSRGLAPYEQYF
TRBJ2-7	TRBV19	CASSMVWQGGYEQYF
TRBJ2-7	TRBV11-2	CASFGLTGASYEQYF
TRBJ2-1	TRBV5-1	CASSLEASSNEQFF
TRBJ1-4	TRBV6-1	CASRAYGQMDEKLFF
TRBJ2-2	TRBV20-1	CSAADTGELFF
TRBJ2-7	TRBV7-3	CATTPRGCHEQYF
TRBJ1-1	TRBV9	CASSLTQHTEAFF
TRBJ1-2	TRBV7-9	CASSGTVSNYGYTF
TRBJ2-3	TRBV11-2	CASSRPGRKDTQYF
TRBJ2-3	TRBV6-1	CASSTDGRGDTQYF